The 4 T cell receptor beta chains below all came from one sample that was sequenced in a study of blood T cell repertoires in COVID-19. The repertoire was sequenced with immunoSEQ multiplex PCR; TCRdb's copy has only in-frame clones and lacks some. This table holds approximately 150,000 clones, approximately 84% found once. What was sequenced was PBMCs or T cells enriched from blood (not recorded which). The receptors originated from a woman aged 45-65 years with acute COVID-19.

The CDR3 sequence is CATSREGRATNEKLFF. The CDR3, as DNA: TGTGCCACCAGCAGAGAGGGCAGGGCAACTAATGAAAAACTGTTTTTT. V gene TRBV15 combines with J gene TRBJ1-4, with D possibly TRBD1 on 5 matching bases. CDR1 is LNHNV, CDR2 YYDKDF, per germline (reference sequence). The CDR3 totals 16 residues. Deletions cut 0 bases from V and 0 bases from J, with 8 bases between.

The CDR3 sequence: CASSSRLAGHYEQYF. As DNA, the CDR3 is TGTGCCAGCAGCTCTAGACTAGCGGGGCACTACGAGCAGTACTTC. The rearrangement uses TRBV11-2 and TRBJ2-7; 11 bases agree with TRBD2. In germline, CDR1 is SGHAT, CDR2 FQNNGV. CDR3 size: 15 residues. The junction had 5 bases not matched to a gene; V was cut back by 4 bases and J by 3 bases.

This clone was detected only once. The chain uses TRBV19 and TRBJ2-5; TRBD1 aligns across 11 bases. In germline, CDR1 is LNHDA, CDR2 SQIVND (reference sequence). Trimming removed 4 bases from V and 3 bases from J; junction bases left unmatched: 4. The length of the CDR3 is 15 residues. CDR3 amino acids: CASSRGQGEKETQYF. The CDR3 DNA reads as TGTGCCAGTAGTAGGGGACAGGGGGAAAAAGAGACCCAGTACTTC.

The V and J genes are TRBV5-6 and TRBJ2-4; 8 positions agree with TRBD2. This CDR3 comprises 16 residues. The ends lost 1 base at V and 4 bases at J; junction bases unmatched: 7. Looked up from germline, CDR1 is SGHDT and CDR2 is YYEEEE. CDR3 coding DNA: TGTGCCAGCAGCTTGCTATCACTAGCGGAAAAAAACATTCAGTACTTC. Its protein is CASSLLSLAEKNIQYF.